This paragraph reports one T cell receptor (beta chain). One junction end disagrees with the germline gene, perhaps due to a read error. The V gene's germline CDR1 is MRHNA and CDR2 SNTAGT. The CDR3 totals 13 residues. The data are from a study of CD4 and CD8 cells across lung adenocarcinoma regions. The patients had localized lung adenocarcinoma, a non-small cell subtype. One entry per CDR3 protein, called by TCRdb with MiXCR from the PCR reads. Of about 25,000 distinct CDR3 sequences in the sample, around 56% were seen once. Sequencing was carried out using CD8+ T cells from the center of a lung tumor. The sequence came from a male donor with lung adenocarcinoma. The CD4 and CD8 labels of this study may be unreliable. The gene calls are TRBV6-4 and TRBJ2-3, with D possibly being TRBD1 (5 bases). CDR3 nucleotides: TGTGCCAGGGGGCTCTGCACCACAGACATGCAGTACTTT. This sequence encodes CARGLCTTDMQYF.